These 13 T cell receptor beta chains came from one sample sequenced in a study of regulatory T cells in long-lasting Graves disease. Sample time point: newly diagnosed GD, antithyroid drugs for less than 3 months. Extracted RNA from PBMCs served as the source of the TCR library. Library construction for TCR beta used iRepertoire HTBI primers and Arm-PCR of CDR3 regions. TCRdb called the multiplex PCR reads again in MiXCR, with one record for every CDR3 protein. The sample yields 550,000 or so distinct CDR3 sequences, approximately 12% seen once. The same sample was also used in a study of T cells in Graves' hyperthyroidism and ophthalmopathy.

Sequenced material: peripheral blood mononuclear cells (PBMCs), taken at new diagnosis, from a patient treated with antithyroid drugs. The receptor source for this set is a woman aged 25 to 39 with Graves disease.

This clonotype was seen at least ten times. This sequence joins TRBV28 and TRBJ2-3, with D maybe TRBD2 (7 bases). Deletions cut 6 bases from V and 4 bases from J, with 20 bases between. This CDR3 has 16 amino acids. Germline lookup yields CDR1 MDHEN and CDR2 SYDVKM. CDR3: CASSGGRPGRPDTQYF. CDR3 sequence (DNA): TGTGCCAGCAGCGGGGGGCGCCCAGGACGGCCAGATACGCAGTATTTT.

This clonotype was seen a handful of times. CDR3: CASSQGHQENIQYF. CDR3 nucleotides: TGTGCCAGCAGCCAGGGACACCAAGAAAACATTCAGTACTTC. The rearrangement joins TRBV3-1 to TRBJ2-4, with D maybe TRBD1 (6 bases). The V gene's germline CDR1 is LGHDT and CDR2 YNNKEL (reference sequence). CDR3 length: 14 amino acids. V was trimmed by 3 bases and J by 5 bases, leaving 11 bases between them. Full variable domain (outside the CDR3, taken from reference TRBV3-1 and TRBJ2-4): DTAVSQTPKYLVTQMGNDKSIKCEQNLGHDTMYWYKQDSKKFLKIMFSYNNKELIINETVPNRFSPKSPDKAHLNLHINSLELGDSAVYFCASSQGHQENIQYFGAGTRLSVL.

This clonotype was counted only a few times. The chain has TRBV19 and TRBJ1-1, with 7 bases that match TRBD1. Trimming at V came to 6 bases and at J to 5 bases, leaving 9 bases not matched to a gene. The CDR3 runs 14 residues. Germline-derived CDR1 and CDR2 are LNHDA and SQIVND (reference sequence). In DNA form, the CDR3 reads TGTGCCAGTAGGAGACAGGGATGGGGGACTGAAGCTTTCTTT. It is translated as CASRRQGWGTEAFF. The full variable domain, in which reference TRBV19 and TRBJ1-1 provide the parts outside the CDR3, is DGGITQSPKYLFRKEGQNVTLSCEQNLNHDAMYWYRQDPGQGLRLIYYSQIVNDFQKGDIAEGYSVSREKKESFPLTVTSAQKNPTAFYLCASRRQGWGTEAFFGQGTRLTVV.

This clonotype was seen a handful of times. The chain has TRBV6-1 and TRBJ2-7; 7 nucleotides agree with TRBD1. In germline, CDR1 is MNHNS, CDR2 SASEGT. V shed 2 bases and J 2 bases; nucleotides not matched to a gene: 9. CDR3 size: 16 residues. CDR3 nucleotides: TGTGCCAGCAGTGAACTGGTGACAGGGTTTCCCTACGAGCAGTACTTC. Translated, it gives CASSELVTGFPYEQYF.

This clonotype appeared many times. This sequence joins TRBV12-5 and TRBJ2-1, with TRBD2 matching 16 bases. Germline V gene data show CDR1 as LGHNT and CDR2 as FRNRAP. The CDR3 totals 24 residues. Trimming removed 6 bases from V and 6 bases from J; junction bases left unmatched: 29. Written as DNA, the CDR3 is TGTGCTAGTGGACGGTCTACATCGCTCTCGCCGGGACTAGCGGGGGGGTGGAGGATCAATGAGCAGTTCTTC. Translating gives CASGRSTSLSPGLAGGWRINEQFF.

This clonotype was counted many times. V is TRBV2 and J is TRBJ1-5, with D possibly matching TRBD1 (6 bases). V was shortened by 5 bases and J by 7 bases, with 15 bases between the two germline ends. Germline CDR1 is SNHLY and CDR2 is FYNNEI. The CDR3 contains 14 residues. The CDR3 sequence: CASSLGSGGQPQHF. In DNA form, the CDR3 reads TGTGCCAGCAGTCTCGGCTCCGGGGGCCAGCCCCAGCATTTT.

This clonotype has at least ten counts. The chain links TRBV6-1 to TRBJ2-2; the match to TRBD1 covers 10 bases. V gave up 6 bases and J gave up 4 bases; unmatched junction bases: 5. This CDR3 has 15 residues. The germline CDR1 and CDR2 sequences are MNHNS and SASEGT. The CDR3 DNA reads as TGTGCCAGCAGAAGACAGGGGGCGACCACCGGGGAGCTGTTTTTT. The encoded protein is CASRRQGATTGELFF.

This rearrangement joins TRBV27 to TRBJ2-7; a possible D gene is TRBD2 (7 bases). The CDR3 totals 16 residues. Trimming shortened V by 2 bases and J by 2 bases, and 16 bases separated the two germline ends. Germline lookup yields CDR1 MNHEY and CDR2 SMNVEV (reference sequence). CDR3 residues: CASSLTGGGSPYEQYF. CDR3 in DNA: TGTGCCAGCAGTTTAACGGGCGGGGGCAGCCCCTACGAGCAGTACTTC.

As to this clonotype: One base away lies a much larger clone, so this may be a sequencing read error. The chain links TRBV18 to TRBJ2-1; 8 bases match TRBD2. This CDR3 comprises 16 residues. Per germline, CDR1 KGHSH and CDR2 LQKENI. J lost 6 bases, V lost 9 bases, and 16 bases had no gene match. The DNA for the CDR3 is TGTGCCAGGTCCCCTCGGACTAGCAATTTCCCCAATGAGCAGTTCTTC. As protein: CARSPRTSNFPNEQFF.

The chain joins TRBV7-9 to TRBJ2-2, with TRBD2 matching over 10 bases. The V segment lost 4 bases and the J segment 5 bases; nucleotides outside the gene matches: 4. Germline-derived CDR1 and CDR2 are SEHNR and FQNEAQ (reference sequence). The CDR3 sequence is 15 residues long. CDR3 region: CASSSTSGKTGELFF. DNA for the CDR3: TGTGCCAGCAGCTCCACTAGCGGGAAAACCGGGGAGCTGTTTTTT.

This clonotype was seen at least ten times. The chain recombines TRBV11-3 with TRBJ2-7; D may be TRBD1 (6 bases). The CDR3 consists of 14 residues. Germline CDR1 is SGHNT and CDR2 is YENEEA. Trimming took off 1 base at V and 4 bases at J, with 11 bases between the two ends. CDR3 loop: CASSLGGQIYEQYF. DNA of the CDR3: TGTGCCAGCAGCTTAGGAGGACAGATATACGAGCAGTACTTC.

The table lists this clonotype with many counts. As DNA, the CDR3 is TGTGCCAGCAGCTTAGCTCCTAGCGCTAATAAGGATACGCAGTATTTT. It encodes CASSLAPSANKDTQYF. V gene TRBV7-6 combines with J gene TRBJ2-3, with D possibly matching TRBD2 (6 bases). CDR3 length: 16 amino acids. V lost 0 bases and J lost 6, with 16 bases in between. CDR1 and CDR2 (germline): SGHVS, FNYEAQ. The variable domain in full, with the rest retrieved from reference TRBV7-6 and TRBJ2-3, is GAGVSQSPRYKVTKRGQDVALRCDPISGHVSLYWYRQALGQGPEFLTYFNYEAQQDKSGLPNDRFSAERPEGSISTLTIQRTEQRDSAMYRCASSLAPSANKDTQYFGPGTRLTVL.

This clonotype came up many times. The CDR3 is CASSPFTGGASGNTIYF. CDR3 nucleotide sequence: TGTGCCAGCTCACCATTCACAGGGGGCGCATCTGGAAACACCATATATTTT. The chain has TRBV18 and TRBJ1-3; 9 bases line up with TRBD1. The CDR3 runs 17 residues. CDR1 and CDR2 from the germline V gene are KGHSH and LQKENI. V lost 2 bases, J lost 1 base, and 6 bases stayed unmatched.